The table lists the clone carrying this T cell receptor beta chain with many counts. This entry belongs to a study of T cells in Graves' hyperthyroidism and ophthalmopathy. TCR beta CDR3 sequences were amplified from RNA transcripts. A first-round RT-PCR of the TCR CDR3 used the HTBI primer set. TCRdb reprocessed the multiplex PCR reads with MiXCR, giving one entry per CDR3 protein. This sample has 490,000 or so distinct CDR3 sequences, with roughly 15% found just once. This CDR3 contains 13 residues. The germline CDR1 and CDR2 sequences are MNHEY and SMNVEV (reference sequence). The V and J ends lost 3 bases and 5 bases respectively, with 10 bases between them.

Sequences were obtained from blood. The V call is TRBV27, the J call TRBJ1-1; D ambiguous. The sequence derives from a woman in her twenties or thirties with Graves' ophthalmopathy. CDR3 DNA: TGTGCCAGCAGTTTTAGGGATGAAACTGAAGCTTTCTTT. Encoded protein: CASSFRDETEAFF.